The 13 T cell receptor beta chains below come from one sample, sequenced in a study of draining lymph node invasion in breast cancer. Sorting for CD4+ CD45RA- CD25high cells yielded memory regulatory T cells. One entry per CDR3 protein, called by TCRdb with MiXCR from the bulk RNA-seq reads. There are roughly 3,000 distinct CDR3 sequences in the sample; 70% occur only once, and roughly 7.7% lies in the top ten. The sequencing sample was made of sorted memory Tregs from a lymph node. The receptors originated from a female donor with luminal breast cancer.

The rearrangement uses TRBV30 and TRBJ1-1, with 7 bases aligning to TRBD1. With V trimmed by 4 bases and J by 0 bases, 11 bases remained unmatched. The germline gives CDR1 GTSNPN, CDR2 SVGIG (reference sequence). This CDR3 spans 16 amino acids. The CDR3 region is CAWTGTVNSLNTEAFF. CDR3 DNA sequence: TGTGCCTGGACCGGGACAGTGAACTCCTTGAACACTGAAGCTTTCTTT.

This clonotype was observed a few times. The chain employs TRBV5-1 and TRBJ2-1; 7 positions agree with TRBD2. The CDR3 spans 17 residues. The junction had 6 bases not matched to a gene; V was cut back by 0 bases and J by 0 bases. Germline loops: CDR1 SGHRS, CDR2 YFSETQ. CDR3 amino acids: CASSLVLAESSYNEQFF. The CDR3 DNA follows: TGCGCCAGCAGCTTGGTGCTAGCGGAGAGCTCCTACAATGAGCAGTTCTTC.

This clonotype was seen a few times. V usage is TRBV11-3 and J usage is TRBJ2-2, with a weak D call TRBD2 (5 bases). Trimming took off 11 bases at V and 1 base at J, with 8 bases between the two ends. The CDR3 runs 12 residues. Germline V CDR1 and CDR2: SGHNT, YENEEA. CDR3 loop: CAGGQNTGELFF. CDR3 coding DNA: TGTGCCGGCGGGCAGAACACCGGGGAGCTGTTTTTT.

The chain has TRBV20-1 and TRBJ1-1; the D gene is possibly TRBD1 (5 bases). The CDR3 consists of 14 residues. From germline, CDR1 is DFQATT and CDR2 SNEGSKA (reference sequence). Between the trimmed V and J ends, which lost 5 bases and 0 bases, there was a span of 13 bases. CDR3 DNA sequence: TGCAGTGCTCGGGACCTTTACTTGAACACTGAAGCTTTCTTT. It codes for CSARDLYLNTEAFF.

The chain uses TRBV2 and TRBJ1-6, with D hard to call. Germline CDR1 is SNHLY and CDR2 is FYNNEI. Trimming removed 8 bases from V and 7 bases from J, with 15 bases in between. The CDR3 sequence is 14 residues long. CDR3 coding DNA: TGTGCCAGCGTCGGGGAGGGAGTAAATTCACCCCTCCACTTT. Its translation is CASVGEGVNSPLHF.

The chain couples TRBV5-4 to TRBJ1-6; perhaps TRBD1 as D (6 bases). Germline CDR1 SGHNT, CDR2 YYREEE (reference sequence). There are 15 residues in the CDR3. V was shortened by 1 base and J by 7 bases, with 12 bases between the two germline ends. The CDR3, as DNA: TGTGCCAGCAGCTTGTATTGGACAGTGAATTCACCCCTCCACTTT. Residues: CASSLYWTVNSPLHF.

In this sample, this clonotype turned up a few times. V usage is TRBV24-1 and J usage is TRBJ2-6; D call uncertain. V was trimmed by 3 bases and J by 4 bases, leaving 12 bases between them. The CDR3 spans 16 residues. The germline V gene encodes CDR1 KGHDR and CDR2 SFDVKD. The CDR3 sequence is CATSDGPSRGANVLTF. CDR3 sequence (DNA): TGTGCCACCAGTGATGGACCGTCTAGGGGGGCCAACGTCCTGACTTTC.

This clonotype occurred a few times. The chain recombines TRBV4-1 with TRBJ1-3; TRBD1 matches 7 bases. Germline CDR1 MGHRA, CDR2 YSYEKL. The CDR3 totals 16 residues. Unmatched junction bases numbered 6, after V lost 4 bases and J lost 0 bases. The CDR3 region is CASSRTGTISGNTIYF. The CDR3 nucleotides are TGCGCCAGCAGCCGGACAGGAACCATCTCTGGAAACACCATATATTTT.

The V and J genes are TRBV5-1 and TRBJ1-2, with 7 positions matching TRBD1. The ends lost 4 bases at V and 8 bases at J; junction bases unmatched: 11. The CDR3 extends over 14 amino acids. Germline CDR1 reads SGHRS; CDR2 reads YFSETQ. DNA of the CDR3: TGCGCCAGCAGCCCGAACCGGGACAGCGGCGGCTACACCTTC. Translation: CASSPNRDSGGYTF.

The chain links TRBV12-3 or TRBV12-4 to TRBJ2-7, with D hard to call. This CDR3 is 13 amino acids long. V was shortened by 3 bases and J by 2 bases, with 8 bases between the two germline ends. This chain's CDR3 is CASSFPPTYEQYF. In DNA form, the CDR3 reads TGTGCCAGCAGTTTTCCCCCCACCTACGAGCAGTACTTC.

This chain links TRBV4-1 with TRBJ2-1, with D perhaps TRBD2 (6 bases). The V gene's germline CDR1 is MGHRA and CDR2 YSYEKL. V lost 4 bases and J lost 9, with 7 bases in between. The CDR3 spans 11 residues. This CDR3 reads CASSLGGEQFF. The DNA of the CDR3 is TGCGCCAGCAGCCTGGGGGGTGAGCAGTTCTTC.

The genes are TRBV19 and TRBJ1-2; a weak D match, TRBD1 (6 bases). V lost 3 bases and J lost 5, with 13 bases in between. Germline V gene sequence: CDR1 LNHDA, CDR2 SQIVND (reference sequence). The CDR3 is 14 residues long. The CDR3 protein is CASSMAGGRYGYTF. The CDR3 DNA follows: TGTGCCAGTAGTATGGCGGGGGGCCGGTATGGCTACACCTTC. Full variable domain (rest looked up from reference TRBV19 and TRBJ1-2): DGGITQSPKYLFRKEGQNVTLSCEQNLNHDAMYWYRQDPGQGLRLIYYSQIVNDFQKGDIAEGYSVSREKKESFPLTVTSAQKNPTAFYLCASSMAGGRYGYTFGSGTRLTVV.

This chain uses TRBV28 with TRBJ1-5; 10 nucleotides agree with TRBD1. CDR1 and CDR2 from the germline V gene are MDHEN and SYDVKM. This CDR3 contains 16 residues. The junction had 10 bases not matched to a gene; V was cut back by 6 bases and J by 5 bases. The CDR3 region has the DNA TGTGCCAGCAGCCCCCGGACAGGGGGGATGGATCAGCCCCAGCATTTT. This encodes CASSPRTGGMDQPQHF.